This T cell receptor beta chain stems from a study of OX40 agonist ivuxolimab in advanced cancers. Study-level results: At doses 0.1 to 3.0 mg/kg, CD4+ and CD8+ clones expanded.

Data came from immunoSEQ multiplex PCR; TCRdb stores just in-frame clones and leaves some out. The data show tens of thousands of clones, around 90% seen once. Trimming removed 3 bases from V and 4 bases from J; junction bases left unmatched: 11. The germline V gene encodes CDR1 SGHTA and CDR2 FQGTGA. The CDR3 covers 17 residues. Regarding this clone: Its target is not known.

The V call is TRBV7-3, the J call TRBJ2-1, with 8 bases fitting TRBD2. The receptor comes from an adult with an advanced solid tumor such as melanoma, head and neck, liver or kidney cancer. The sample consisted of CD4+ or CD8+ T cells sorted from blood, taken in a trial of the OX40 agonist ivuxolimab. The CDR3 protein is CASSFPLAGEFYNEQFF. The DNA of the CDR3 is TGTGCCAGCAGCTTTCCGCTAGCGGGTGAGTTTTACAATGAGCAGTTCTTC.